Presented here are 16 T cell receptor beta chains from one specimen sequenced in a study of HIV-infected patients and healthy controls. Reverse transcription used around 540 ng RNA and constant-region primers for alpha and beta. Each of the alpha and beta chains got its own library through chain-specific third strand synthesis with indices. TCRdb passed the 5' RACE reads through MiXCR, listing each CDR3 protein once. Of 10,000 to 15,000 distinct CDR3 sequences listed, roughly a tenth are singletons. No cell fractionation was done, so the repertoire covers all unsorted peripheral blood T cells. Sequenced material: blood. These receptors were taken from an adult in good health.

The chain has TRBV24-1 and TRBJ2-1; D unresolved. Germline loops: CDR1 KGHDR, CDR2 SFDVKD. CDR3 length: 12 residues. Deletions cut 4 bases from V and 5 bases from J, with 5 bases between. CDR3 protein: CATSEVDNEQFF. CDR3 sequence (DNA): TGTGCCACCAGTGAGGTTGACAATGAGCAGTTCTTC.

This clonotype was recorded a few times. The chain has TRBV20-1 and TRBJ2-2; the D is unclear. Germline values: CDR1 DFQATT, CDR2 SNEGSKA (reference sequence). The V gene lost 3 bases and the J gene lost 3 bases, with 11 bases spanning the gap. This CDR3 comprises 14 residues. The CDR3 is CSARGQQHTGELFF. The DNA for the CDR3 is TGCAGTGCTAGGGGCCAGCAGCACACCGGGGAGCTGTTTTTT.

The chain uses TRBV28 and TRBJ1-3, with no clear D. Germline CDR1 reads MDHEN; CDR2 reads SYDVKM. The CDR3 length is 14 residues. V dropped 7 bases and J dropped 0 bases, with 10 bases sitting between them. The CDR3 coding sequence is TGTGCCAGCATCGATTCAGGCTCTGGAAACACCATATATTTT. This sequence encodes CASIDSGSGNTIYF.

This clonotype is medium-sized within its sample. The J gene is TRBJ2-3, the V gene TRBV12-3 or TRBV12-4; D is ambiguous. There are 15 residues in the CDR3. Between the trimmed V and J ends, which lost 2 bases and 2 bases, there was a span of 11 bases. The CDR3 DNA sequence: TGTGCCAGCAGTTTACCCCGGACCGACACAGATACGCAGTATTTT. Protein product: CASSLPRTDTDTQYF.

This chain uses TRBV5-1 with TRBJ2-1; D is ambiguous. The CDR3 runs 17 residues. CDR1 and CDR2 from the germline V gene are SGHRS and YFSETQ. Trimming cost V 4 bases and J 9 bases, with 26 bases left between them. The CDR3 sequence: CASSPTVNRRLGPEQFF. The DNA for the CDR3 is TGCGCCAGCAGCCCTACCGTAAACCGCCGACTTGGTCCTGAGCAGTTCTTC.

This clonotype was recorded at least ten times. The rearrangement joins TRBV14 to TRBJ2-5; 15 nucleotides agree with TRBD2. V shed 5 bases and J 4 bases; nucleotides not matched to a gene: 11. CDR1 and CDR2 from the germline V gene are SGHDN and FVKESK. The CDR3 contains 18 residues. CDR3 sequence reads: CASSGWTSGRARGETQYF. CDR3 coding DNA: TGTGCCAGCAGCGGATGGACTAGCGGGAGGGCCCGGGGAGAGACCCAGTACTTC.

This clonotype turned up a few times. The chain has TRBV4-2 and TRBJ2-1, with 9 bases that match TRBD2. The CDR3 extends over 15 amino acids. Looked up from germline, CDR1 is LGHNA and CDR2 is YNFKEQ. After removal of 1 base from V and 3 bases from J, the junction contained 1 base not matched to a gene. Written as DNA, the CDR3 is TGTGCCAGCAGCCAAGTGACTAGCGGCTACAATGAGCAGTTCTTC. Its protein product is CASSQVTSGYNEQFF.

The rearrangement joins TRBV6-5 to TRBJ2-5; 9 positions match TRBD2. The junction had 12 bases not matched to a gene; V was cut back by 2 bases and J by 2 bases. The CDR3 is 18 amino acids. Looked up from germline, CDR1 is MNHEY and CDR2 is SVGAGI. DNA for the CDR3: TGTGCCAGCAGTTACCGACGTCGGTTGACTAGCGGACAAGAGACCCAGTACTTC. It specifies CASSYRRRLTSGQETQYF.

This clonotype was recorded a few times. The rearrangement joins TRBV7-2 to TRBJ1-1; D is ambiguous. V lost 2 bases and J lost 2, with 9 bases in between. This CDR3 region has 14 residues. From germline, CDR1 is SGHTA and CDR2 FQGNSA. CDR3 bases: TGTGCCAGCAGCTTAAGAGGGAGAAACACTGAAGCTTTCTTT. Its translation is CASSLRGRNTEAFF.

The V and J genes are TRBV12-3 or TRBV12-4 and TRBJ2-7; D possibly corresponds to TRBD1 (6 bases). The length of the CDR3 is 13 residues. V lost 6 bases and J lost 5, with 14 bases in between. The CDR3, as DNA: TGTGCCAGCAGCAACACAGGGCTGGACGAGCAGTACTTC. Translating it yields CASSNTGLDEQYF.

This clonotype was recorded once. The gene calls are TRBV5-4 and TRBJ2-7; D uncertain. V lost 0 bases, J lost 2 bases, and 9 bases lay in between. Looked up from germline, CDR1 is SGHNT and CDR2 is YYREEE (reference sequence). The CDR3 extends over 14 amino acids. CDR3 residues: CASSLDQQTYEQYF. DNA for the CDR3: TGTGCCAGCAGCTTGGATCAGCAGACCTACGAGCAGTACTTC.

This clonotype is categorized as medium-sized. The CDR3 nucleotides are TGTGCCAGCAGAAAACAGGGGTACTTTAATGAAAAACTGTTTTTT. Translation gives CASRKQGYFNEKLFF. The chain uses TRBV11-2 and TRBJ1-4, with 7 bases lining up with TRBD1. CDR1 and CDR2 from the germline V gene are SGHAT and FQNNGV. Germline trimming cut 6 bases from V and 4 bases from J; bases unmatched to any gene: 8. The CDR3 is made up of 15 amino acids. Combining the CDR3 with reference TRBV11-2 and TRBJ1-4 gives the whole variable domain EAGVAQSPRYKIIEKRQSVAFWCNPISGHATLYWYQQILGQGPKLLIQFQNNGVVDDSQLPKDRFSAERLKGVDSTLKIQPAKLEDSAVYLCASRKQGYFNEKLFFGSGTQLSVL.

This clonotype appeared a few times. The chain uses TRBV5-1 and TRBJ1-3, with TRBD1 as a possible D gene (5 bases). Germline V lookup: CDR1 SGHRS, CDR2 YFSETQ. Between the trimmed V and J ends, which lost 7 bases and 4 bases, there was a span of 12 bases. There are 13 residues in the CDR3. The CDR3 spells CASGPGVGNTIYF. CDR3 bases: TGCGCCAGCGGTCCGGGGGTCGGAAACACCATATATTTT.

This clonotype was picked up many times. The chain combines TRBV2 with TRBJ1-4; unclear D gene. Germline V gene lookup returns CDR1 SNHLY and CDR2 FYNNEI. V lost 6 bases to trimming and J lost 7 bases, with 9 bases between them. This CDR3 region has 12 residues. This CDR3 reads CASSPWSEKLFF. Written as DNA, the CDR3 is TGTGCCAGCAGCCCCTGGAGTGAAAAACTGTTTTTT.

The chain recombines TRBV20-1 with TRBJ2-1; possibly TRBD2 for D (5 bases). V was clipped by 1 base and J by 10 bases, with 5 bases between them. This CDR3 region has 10 residues. Germline V gene data show CDR1 as DFQATT and CDR2 as SNEGSKA (reference sequence). CDR3: CSARVAEQFF. The CDR3 nucleotides are TGCAGTGCTAGAGTAGCGGAGCAGTTCTTC.

This clonotype is termed medium-sized (0.01 to 0.1%). The genes are TRBV23-1 and TRBJ1-2; D possibly corresponds to TRBD1 (6 bases). TRBV23-1 is given ORF status, its function remaining uncertain. The CDR3 has 13 amino acids. The V and J ends lost 2 bases and 9 bases respectively, with 13 bases between them. CDR3 coding DNA: TGCGCCAGCAGTCAAACAGGGAGGTCCTGCTACACCTTC. Protein: CASSQTGRSCYTF.